The T cell receptor (beta chain) described here comes from a study of neurological immune-mediated disorders. This clonotype was seen repeatedly, ten times or more. Its target is not known. Synthesis of cDNA was accomplished via 5'RACE employing 10-nucleotide random UMIs. TCRdb analysed the 5' RACE reads with MiXCR anew, one entry per CDR3 protein. The sample yields some 30,000 distinct CDR3 sequences, about 16% seen once. This CDR3 has 15 amino acids. Trimming at V came to 5 bases and at J to 0 bases, leaving 6 bases not matched to a gene. CDR1 is SGHTA, CDR2 FQGNSA, per germline. Study-level findings and limits: No expanded-clone CDR3 amino acid sequence recurred across subjects, suggesting private TCR-beta repertoires. The level of TCR clonal expansion was highest in patients with HTLV-1-associated myelopathy and lowest in multiple sclerosis, where it fell below the level seen in healthy controls.

As for time point: technical triplicate 3. For sorted libraries, the input was 1 million CD4+ or CD8+ T cells. This receptor was identified in a female donor with HTLV-1-associated myelopathy (HAM/TSP). Sequencing input: CD4+ T cells from blood. The chain is built from TRBV7-2 and TRBJ1-2; TRBD1 matches 7 bases. The CDR3 sequence: CASSRPGQTNYGYTF. The CDR3 DNA follows: TGTGCCAGCAGCAGGCCGGGACAGACTAACTATGGCTACACCTTC.